The T cell receptor (beta chain) under discussion was sequenced for a study of technical replicates of blood from a handful of donors. Clones were sequenced by immunoSEQ multiplex PCR, and TCRdb holds only the in-frame ones, with some missing. Of just over 80,000 clones in the sample, 90% to 98% were seen once. The origin of this receptor is a human donor in good health. The sample consisted of T cells isolated from PBMCs.

CDR3 sequence reads: CASSLGGQGYEQYF. CDR3 sequence (DNA): TGTGCCAGCAGCTTGGGGGGACAGGGCTACGAGCAGTACTTC. The chain is built from TRBV5-4 and TRBJ2-7, with 9 positions matching TRBD1. CDR3 size: 14 residues. From germline, CDR1 is SGHNT and CDR2 YYREEE (reference sequence). V lost 0 bases, J lost 3 bases, and 1 base stayed unmatched.